The following is a T cell receptor beta chain sequence with its context. Given a much more abundant clone one base away, this may be a read error. Trimming cost V 6 bases and J 8 bases; bases outside gene matches: 12. There are 13 residues in the CDR3. The germline V gene encodes CDR1 SQVTM and CDR2 ANQGSEA. The sample originates from a study of tumor-infiltrating lymphocytes in primary liver carcinoma. Blood RNA was derived from unsorted whole blood, and germline DNA was extracted too. With a constant-region primer, TCR beta cDNA was made from approximately 510 ng of total RNA. Three-round nested multiplex PCR performed with slightly modified ARM-PCR produced the TCR beta libraries. For 10 cycles apiece, the opening two PCR rounds ran with TRBV1-TRBV30 forward primers and a C-beta reverse primer. TCRdb called the multiplex PCR reads again in MiXCR, with one record for every CDR3 protein. This table holds some 180,000 distinct CDR3 sequences, 60% found once.

This TCR derives from a middle-aged man with primary liver carcinoma and hepatitis B virus infection. The sequenced material came from peripheral blood. J is TRBJ1-2 and V is TRBV29-1, with 7 bases lining up with TRBD1. CDR3 nucleotides: TGCAGCGTAGCCGAGACAGGGAAGCTGGGCTACACCTTC. It is translated as CSVAETGKLGYTF.